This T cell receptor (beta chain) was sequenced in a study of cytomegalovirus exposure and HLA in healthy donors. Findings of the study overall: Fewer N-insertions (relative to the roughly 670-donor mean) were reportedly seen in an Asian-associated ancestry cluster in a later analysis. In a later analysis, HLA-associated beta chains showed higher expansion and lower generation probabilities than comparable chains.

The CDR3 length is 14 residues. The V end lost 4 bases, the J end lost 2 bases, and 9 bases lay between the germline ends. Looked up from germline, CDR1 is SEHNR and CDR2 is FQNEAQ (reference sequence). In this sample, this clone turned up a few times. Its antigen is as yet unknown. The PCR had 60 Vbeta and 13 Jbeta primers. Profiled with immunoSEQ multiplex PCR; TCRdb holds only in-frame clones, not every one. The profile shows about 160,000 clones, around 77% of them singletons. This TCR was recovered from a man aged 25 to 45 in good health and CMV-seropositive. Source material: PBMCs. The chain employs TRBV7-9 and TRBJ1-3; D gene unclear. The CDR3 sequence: CASSSTEAGNTIYF. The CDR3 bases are TGTGCCAGCAGCTCTACAGAAGCTGGAAACACCATATATTTT.